These 22 T cell receptor beta chains came from one sample sequenced in a study of blood T cell repertoires in COVID-19. Some clones are missing from TCRdb's copy, which holds only in-frame ones; the method was immunoSEQ multiplex PCR. The repertoire has around 64,000 clones, around 83% of them found once; the top ten carry 10% to 15%. The sequencing input was peripheral blood. Every receptor here comes from a human donor in a cohort sampled during active COVID-19.

This clone was seen only a few times. The genes are TRBV7-9 and TRBJ1-6; 11 positions match TRBD1. This CDR3 is 16 amino acids long. Trimming at V came to 1 base and at J to 6 bases, leaving 2 bases not matched to a gene. The germline V gene encodes CDR1 SEHNR and CDR2 FQNEAQ (reference sequence). The CDR3 sequence is CASSLGTGGPNSPLHF. CDR3 DNA: TGTGCCAGCAGCTTAGGGACAGGGGGCCCTAATTCACCCCTCCACTTT.

The chain employs TRBV3-1 (or the pseudogene TRBV3-2) and TRBJ1-1; a possible D gene is TRBD1 (5 bases). The CDR3 covers 16 residues. Trimming took 2 bases from V and 1 from J, leaving 14 bases between them. The V gene's germline CDR1 is LGHDT and CDR2 YNNKEL (reference sequence). The CDR3 here is CASSQTAGSGNTEAFF. As DNA, the CDR3 is TGTGCCAGCAGCCAAACCGCAGGGTCAGGGAACACTGAAGCTTTCTTT.

V and J are TRBV7-2 and TRBJ2-3, with 9 bases identical to TRBD2. Germline V lookup: CDR1 SGHTA, CDR2 FQGNSA. The J segment lost 5 bases and the V segment lost 3 bases, leaving 15 bases of the junction unmatched. The CDR3 is made up of 18 amino acids. The CDR3 reads CASSFETHAGGRLDTQYF. The CDR3 DNA follows: TGTGCCAGCAGCTTTGAGACCCATGCGGGGGGGCGGTTAGATACGCAGTATTTT.

The V gene is TRBV7-6, the J gene TRBJ1-2; 7 positions agree with TRBD1. After removal of 1 base from V and 8 bases from J, the junction contained 10 bases not matched to a gene. CDR3 size: 15 residues. From germline, CDR1 is SGHVS and CDR2 FNYEAQ. This CDR3 is CASSLEQGTVGGYTF. In nucleotides, the CDR3 is TGTGCCAGCAGCTTAGAACAGGGGACAGTAGGAGGCTACACCTTC.

The chain is built from TRBV15 and TRBJ2-7, with 7 bases aligning to TRBD2. The CDR3 loop spans 16 amino acids. The junction had 13 bases not matched to a gene; V was cut back by 4 bases and J by 4 bases. Germline assignment: CDR1 LNHNV and CDR2 YYDKDF (reference sequence). The CDR3, as DNA: TGTGCCACCAGCAACCGAGGAGGGGAGGGCGGGTACGAGCAGTACTTC. This gives the protein CATSNRGGEGGYEQYF.

The chain employs TRBV6-6 and TRBJ2-1; D perhaps matches TRBD2 (7 bases). Germline CDR1 and CDR2: MNHNY and SVGAGI (reference sequence). The V end lost 7 bases, the J end lost 7 bases, and 20 bases lay between the germline ends. The CDR3 extends over 15 amino acids. In DNA form, the CDR3 reads TGTGCCAGCATGGGGGCGGGGGTTACAGGGAATGAGCAGTTCTTC. It codes for CASMGAGVTGNEQFF.

The chain joins TRBV5-1 to TRBJ1-3; unclear D gene. V was pared by 4 bases and J by 1 base, with 15 bases between. Germline CDR1 is SGHRS and CDR2 is YFSETQ. This CDR3 contains 16 residues. The DNA of the CDR3 is TGCGCCAGCAGCCAAACGGGAACAGAATCTGGAAACACCATATATTTT. Amino acids: CASSQTGTESGNTIYF.

The V gene is TRBV15, the J gene TRBJ1-4, with D possibly TRBD1 on 6 matching bases. Trimming removed 4 bases at V and 0 bases at J, with 21 bases between. Germline lookup yields CDR1 LNHNV and CDR2 YYDKDF (reference sequence). The CDR3 sequence is 19 residues long. CDR3 sequence reads: CATSTNRDTGLATNEKLFF. CDR3 sequence (DNA): TGTGCCACCAGCACAAACCGGGACACAGGGCTTGCAACTAATGAAAAACTGTTTTTT.

V is TRBV9 and J is TRBJ2-6, with 7 bases lining up with TRBD1. Germline CDR1 reads SGDLS; CDR2 reads YYNGEE. This CDR3 has 19 amino acids. With V trimmed by 9 bases and J by 1 base, 19 bases remained unmatched. The CDR3 spells CATRTSRQGKFSGANVLTF. The CDR3 nucleotides are TGTGCCACCCGAACCTCCAGACAGGGAAAGTTTTCTGGGGCCAACGTCCTGACTTTC.

The chain combines TRBV28 with TRBJ1-5; a possible D gene is TRBD1 (6 bases). Trimming pared 4 bases from V and 4 bases from J, leaving 14 bases between. CDR1 MDHEN and CDR2 SYDVKM come from the germline V gene. This CDR3 is 15 amino acids long. The CDR3: CASSSMVRGNQPQHF. Written as DNA, the CDR3 is TGTGCCAGCAGTTCAATGGTCAGGGGAAATCAGCCCCAGCATTTT.

The V gene is TRBV9, the J gene TRBJ1-3; tentatively, D is TRBD1 (5 bases). CDR1 and CDR2 (germline): SGDLS, YYNGEE. The CDR3 contains 15 residues. V lost 3 bases, J lost 5 bases, and 15 bases lay in between. Here the CDR3 DNA reads TGTGCCAGCAGCGACAGGATCCCAGCCCGAAACACCATATATTTT. Amino acids: CASSDRIPARNTIYF.

In this sample, this clone turned up a few times. The chain links TRBV15 to TRBJ2-7; D not resolved. Germline V gene lookup returns CDR1 LNHNV and CDR2 YYDKDF (reference sequence). This CDR3 contains 15 residues. V was pared by 0 bases and J by 2 bases, with 11 bases between. CDR3 protein: CATSRDITRTYEQYV. CDR3 nucleotides: TGTGCCACCAGCAGAGATATAACGAGAACCTACGAGCAGTACGTC.

CDR3 DNA sequence: TGTGCCAGCAGCCAACTACGCTCTGGGGCCAACGTCCTGACTTTC. Encoded protein: CASSQLRSGANVLTF. The chain links TRBV6-5 to TRBJ2-6, with D unresolved. Germline V gene data show CDR1 as MNHEY and CDR2 as SVGAGI. The CDR3 spans 15 residues. Trimming shortened V by 6 bases and J by 0 bases, and 9 bases separated the two germline ends.

In DNA form, the CDR3 reads TGTGCCAGCAGCTTGCGGGGGGCAGAACGCACAGATACGCAGTATTTT. Translation gives CASSLRGAERTDTQYF. This chain connects TRBV5-8 to TRBJ2-3, with a tentative D call TRBD2 (7 bases). The germline V gene encodes CDR1 SGHTS and CDR2 YDEGEE. The ends were cut back, 1 base at V and 1 base at J, with 13 bases in the middle. This CDR3 has 16 residues.

V gene TRBV5-4 combines with J gene TRBJ2-2; 8 nucleotides align to TRBD2. This CDR3 contains 17 residues. J was trimmed by 1 base and V by 1 base; bases with no gene match: 6. Germline-derived CDR1 and CDR2 are SGHNT and YYREEE (reference sequence). CDR3 protein: CASSLISGVRNTGELFF. Here the CDR3 DNA reads TGTGCCAGCAGCTTGATTAGCGGGGTGAGGAACACCGGGGAGCTGTTTTTT.

This chain joins TRBV19 and TRBJ2-2; tentatively, D is TRBD1 (6 bases). Germline lookup yields CDR1 LNHDA and CDR2 SQIVND (reference sequence). The CDR3 totals 16 residues. Trimming cost V 4 bases and J 5 bases, with 17 bases left between them. The CDR3 here is CASSNLDRPRTGELFF. The CDR3 region has the DNA TGTGCCAGTAGTAACCTGGACAGACCCAGAACCGGGGAGCTGTTTTTT.

This clone was observed a few times. V and J are TRBV14 and TRBJ2-1; D is possibly TRBD2 (5 bases). Germline CDR1 is SGHDN and CDR2 is FVKESK. V was trimmed by 0 bases and J by 1 base, leaving 7 bases between them. The CDR3 sequence is 15 residues long. The CDR3 DNA sequence: TGTGCCAGCAGCCAAGAAGCGGTTTCCTACAATGAGCAGTTCTTC. Protein: CASSQEAVSYNEQFF.

V and J are TRBV19 and TRBJ1-2; D gene uncertain. Looked up from germline, CDR1 is LNHDA and CDR2 is SQIVND (reference sequence). The CDR3 is 13 amino acids. Trimming took off 6 bases at V and 5 bases at J, with 13 bases between the two ends. The CDR3 reads CASRTGFFYGYTF. The CDR3 DNA sequence: TGTGCCAGTAGGACGGGGTTCTTTTATGGCTACACCTTC.

The chain links TRBV11-3 to TRBJ1-1, with D unresolved. The length of the CDR3 is 12 residues. V gave up 4 bases and J gave up 1 base, with 4 bases separating them. The germline CDR1 and CDR2 sequences are SGHNT and YENEEA. The CDR3 DNA reads TGTGCCAGCAGCTCCGGGAACACTGAAGCTTTCTTT. The encoded protein is CASSSGNTEAFF. Drawing the rest from reference TRBV11-3 and TRBJ1-1, the complete variable domain is EAGVVQSPRYKIIEKKQPVAFWCNPISGHNTLYWYLQNLGQGPELLIRYENEEAVDDSQLPKDRFSAERLKGVDSTLKIQPAELGDSAVYLCASSSGNTEAFFGQGTRLTVV.

The chain couples TRBV4-1 to TRBJ1-2; perhaps TRBD1 as D (5 bases). V lost 5 bases and J 0 bases, leaving 19 bases between the germline ends. The CDR3 totals 17 residues. Germline CDR1 is MGHRA and CDR2 is YSYEKL. CDR3 sequence (DNA): TGCGCCAGCAGCATCCTTTCGGGCGGGGGAGCTAACTATGGCTACACCTTC. The encoded protein is CASSILSGGGANYGYTF.

In DNA, the CDR3 is TGTGCCACCAGTGACGAGGTCTCCGCGGATACGCAGTATTTT. Protein sequence: CATSDEVSADTQYF. The V call is TRBV24-1, the J call TRBJ2-3, with unresolved D. Germline V lookup: CDR1 KGHDR, CDR2 SFDVKD. This CDR3 contains 14 residues. V lost 4 bases and J 6 bases, leaving 13 bases between the germline ends.

This chain uses TRBV6-1 with TRBJ1-1, with 10 bases that match TRBD1. CDR1 and CDR2 from the germline V gene are MNHNS and SASEGT. Trimming cost V 3 bases and J 3 bases; bases outside gene matches: 4. CDR3 length: 15 amino acids. The CDR3 sequence: CASSDRQGAYTEAFF. The CDR3 DNA reads as TGTGCCAGCAGTGACAGACAGGGGGCCTACACTGAAGCTTTCTTT.